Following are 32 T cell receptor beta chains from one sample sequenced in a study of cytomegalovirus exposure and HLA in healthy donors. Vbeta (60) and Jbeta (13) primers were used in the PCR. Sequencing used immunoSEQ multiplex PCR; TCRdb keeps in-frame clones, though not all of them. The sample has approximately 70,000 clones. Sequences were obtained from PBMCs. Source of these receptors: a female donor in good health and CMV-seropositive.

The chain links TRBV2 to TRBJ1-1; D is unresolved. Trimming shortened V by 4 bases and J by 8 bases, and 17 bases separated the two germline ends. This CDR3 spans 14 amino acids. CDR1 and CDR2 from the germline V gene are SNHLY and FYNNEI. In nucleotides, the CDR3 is TGTGCCAGCAGTGCTTCAAGTACCGGGAACGAAGCTTTCTTT. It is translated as CASSASSTGNEAFF.

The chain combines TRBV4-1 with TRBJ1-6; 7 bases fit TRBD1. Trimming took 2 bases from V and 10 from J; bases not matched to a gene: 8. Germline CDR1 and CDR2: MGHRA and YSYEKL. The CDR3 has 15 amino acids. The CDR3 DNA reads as TGCGCCAGCAGCCAACCCCGACAGGGTAACTCACCCCTCCACTTT. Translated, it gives CASSQPRQGNSPLHF.

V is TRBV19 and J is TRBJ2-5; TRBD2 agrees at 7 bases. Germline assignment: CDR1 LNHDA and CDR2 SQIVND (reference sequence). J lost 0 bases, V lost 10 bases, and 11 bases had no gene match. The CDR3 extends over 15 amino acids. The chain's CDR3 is CATKSSGLYQETQYF. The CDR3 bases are TGTGCCACCAAGAGTAGCGGGCTGTACCAAGAGACCCAGTACTTC.

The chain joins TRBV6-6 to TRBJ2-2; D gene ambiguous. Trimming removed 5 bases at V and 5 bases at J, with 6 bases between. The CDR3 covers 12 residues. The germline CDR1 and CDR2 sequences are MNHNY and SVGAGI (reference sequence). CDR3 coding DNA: TGTGCCAGCAGTCCACGGACCGGGGAGCTGTTTTTT. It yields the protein CASSPRTGELFF.

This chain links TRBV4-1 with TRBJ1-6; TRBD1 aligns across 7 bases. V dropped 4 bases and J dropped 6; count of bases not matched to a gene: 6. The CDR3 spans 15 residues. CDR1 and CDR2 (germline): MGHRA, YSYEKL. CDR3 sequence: CASSRGTDSNSPLHF. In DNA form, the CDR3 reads TGCGCCAGCAGCCGAGGGACAGACTCTAATTCACCCCTCCACTTT.

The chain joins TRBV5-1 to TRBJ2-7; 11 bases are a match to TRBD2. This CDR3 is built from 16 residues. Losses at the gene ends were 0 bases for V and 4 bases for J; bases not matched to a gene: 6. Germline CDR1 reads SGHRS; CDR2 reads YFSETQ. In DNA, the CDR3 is TGCGCCAGCAGCTTGGGGCTAGCGGGAGGCTGGTACGAGCAGTACTTC. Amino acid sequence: CASSLGLAGGWYEQYF.

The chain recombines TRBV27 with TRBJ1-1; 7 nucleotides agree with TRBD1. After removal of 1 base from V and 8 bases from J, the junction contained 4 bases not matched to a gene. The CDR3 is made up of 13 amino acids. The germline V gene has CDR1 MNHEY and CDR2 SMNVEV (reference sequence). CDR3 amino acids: CASSLYPDREAFF. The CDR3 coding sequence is TGTGCCAGCAGTTTATATCCGGACAGGGAAGCTTTCTTT.

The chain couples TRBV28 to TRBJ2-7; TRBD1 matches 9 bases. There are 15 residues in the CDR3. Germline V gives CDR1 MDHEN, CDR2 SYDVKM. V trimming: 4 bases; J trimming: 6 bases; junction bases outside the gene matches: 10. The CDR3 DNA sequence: TGTGCCAGCAGTTCCTCCGGGACAGGGAGTGGCGAGCAGTACTTC. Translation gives CASSSSGTGSGEQYF.

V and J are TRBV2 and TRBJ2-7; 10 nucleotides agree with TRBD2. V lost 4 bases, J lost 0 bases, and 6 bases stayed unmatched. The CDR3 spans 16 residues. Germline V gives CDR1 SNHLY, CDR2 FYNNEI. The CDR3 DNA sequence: TGTGCCAGCAGTGGCCGGACTAGCGGAATCTCCTACGAGCAGTACTTC. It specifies CASSGRTSGISYEQYF.

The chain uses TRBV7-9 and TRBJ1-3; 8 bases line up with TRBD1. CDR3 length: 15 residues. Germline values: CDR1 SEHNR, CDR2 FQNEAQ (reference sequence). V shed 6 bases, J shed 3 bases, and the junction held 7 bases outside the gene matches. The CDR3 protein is CASRTDRDGGNTIYF. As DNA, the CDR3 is TGTGCCAGCAGGACGGACAGGGATGGTGGAAACACCATATATTTT.

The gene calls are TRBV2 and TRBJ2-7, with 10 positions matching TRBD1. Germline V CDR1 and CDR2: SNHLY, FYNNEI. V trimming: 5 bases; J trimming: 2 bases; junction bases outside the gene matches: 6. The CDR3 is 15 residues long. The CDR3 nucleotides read TGTGCCAGCAGTTATGGACAGGGGGTACCCTACGAGCAGTACTTC. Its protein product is CASSYGQGVPYEQYF.

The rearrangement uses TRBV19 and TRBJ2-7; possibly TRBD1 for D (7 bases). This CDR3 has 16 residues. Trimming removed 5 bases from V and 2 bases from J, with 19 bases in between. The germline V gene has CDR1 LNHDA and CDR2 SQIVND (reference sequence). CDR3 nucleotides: TGTGCCAGTAGTTCCCGGATCGCAGGGGGGACCTACGAGCAGTACTTC. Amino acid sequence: CASSSRIAGGTYEQYF.

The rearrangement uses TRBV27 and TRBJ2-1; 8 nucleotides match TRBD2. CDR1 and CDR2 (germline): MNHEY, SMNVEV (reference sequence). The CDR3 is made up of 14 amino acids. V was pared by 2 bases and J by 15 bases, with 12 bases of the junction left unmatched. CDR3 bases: TGTGCCAGCAGTTTAGGGGCCGGGGCGCGGGAGGTGTTCTTC. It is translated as CASSLGAGAREVFF.

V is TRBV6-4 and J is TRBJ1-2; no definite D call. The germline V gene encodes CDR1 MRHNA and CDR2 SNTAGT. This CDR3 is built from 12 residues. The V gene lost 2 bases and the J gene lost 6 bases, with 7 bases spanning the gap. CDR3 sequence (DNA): TGTGCCAGCAGTGACGGAGGGAATGGCTACACCTTC. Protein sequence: CASSDGGNGYTF.

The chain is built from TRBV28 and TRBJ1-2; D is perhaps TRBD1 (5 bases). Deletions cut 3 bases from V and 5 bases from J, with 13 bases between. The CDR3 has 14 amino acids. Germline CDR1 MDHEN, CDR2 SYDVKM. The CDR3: CASSLGGSNYGYTF. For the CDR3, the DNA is TGTGCCAGCAGTTTGGGGGGGAGTAATTATGGCTACACCTTC.

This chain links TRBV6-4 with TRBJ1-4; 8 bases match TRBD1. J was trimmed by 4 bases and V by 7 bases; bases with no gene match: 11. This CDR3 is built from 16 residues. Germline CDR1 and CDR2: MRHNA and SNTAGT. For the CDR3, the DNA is TGTGCCAGCACCAAGACAGGGGAAGGGGGTAATGAAAAACTGTTTTTT. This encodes CASTKTGEGGNEKLFF.

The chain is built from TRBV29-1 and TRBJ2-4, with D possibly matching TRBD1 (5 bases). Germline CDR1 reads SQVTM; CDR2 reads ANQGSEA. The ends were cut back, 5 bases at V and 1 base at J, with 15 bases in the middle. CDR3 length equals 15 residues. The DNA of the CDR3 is TGCAGCGTTATTTTAGGGGTGTCTGCCAAAAACATTCAGTACTTC. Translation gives CSVILGVSAKNIQYF.

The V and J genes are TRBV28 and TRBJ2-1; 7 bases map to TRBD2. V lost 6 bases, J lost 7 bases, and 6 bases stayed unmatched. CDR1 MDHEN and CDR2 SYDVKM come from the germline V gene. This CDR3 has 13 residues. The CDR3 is CASRRQGGNEQFF. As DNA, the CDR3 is TGTGCCAGCAGGAGGCAGGGAGGGAATGAGCAGTTCTTC.

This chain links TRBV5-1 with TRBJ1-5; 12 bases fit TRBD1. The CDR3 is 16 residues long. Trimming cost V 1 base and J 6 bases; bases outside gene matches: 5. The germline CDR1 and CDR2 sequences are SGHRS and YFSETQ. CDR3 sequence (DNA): TGCGCCAGCAGCTTGTCGGGACAGGGGGCGCGTCAGCCCCAGCATTTT. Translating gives CASSLSGQGARQPQHF.

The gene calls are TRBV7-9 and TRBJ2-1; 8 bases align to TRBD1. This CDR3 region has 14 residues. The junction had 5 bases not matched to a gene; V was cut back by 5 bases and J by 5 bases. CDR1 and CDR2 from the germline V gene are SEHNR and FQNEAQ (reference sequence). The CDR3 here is CASSPRGQDNEQFF. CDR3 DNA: TGTGCCAGCAGCCCACGGGGACAGGACAATGAGCAGTTCTTC.

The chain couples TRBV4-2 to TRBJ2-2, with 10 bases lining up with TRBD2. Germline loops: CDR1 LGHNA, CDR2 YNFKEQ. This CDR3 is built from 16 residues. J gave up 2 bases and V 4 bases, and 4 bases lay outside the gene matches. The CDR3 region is CASSPGLADNTGELFF. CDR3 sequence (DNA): TGTGCCAGCAGCCCAGGACTAGCGGATAACACCGGGGAGCTGTTTTTT.

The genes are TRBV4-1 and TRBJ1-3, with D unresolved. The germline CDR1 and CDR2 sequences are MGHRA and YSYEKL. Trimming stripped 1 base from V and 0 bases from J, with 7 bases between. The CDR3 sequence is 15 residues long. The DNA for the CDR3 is TGCGCCAGCAGCCAAGGCGTTAGCTCTGGAAACACCATATATTTT. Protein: CASSQGVSSGNTIYF.

This CDR3 reads CASSSQGLGNYGYTF. The CDR3 DNA follows: TGTGCCAGCAGTTCGCAGGGGTTGGGTAACTATGGCTACACCTTC. V usage is TRBV6-5 and J usage is TRBJ1-2, with D possibly TRBD1 on 6 matching bases. Trimming left V 4 bases short and J 1 base short, with 13 bases between. Germline lookup yields CDR1 MNHEY and CDR2 SVGAGI. The CDR3 covers 15 residues.

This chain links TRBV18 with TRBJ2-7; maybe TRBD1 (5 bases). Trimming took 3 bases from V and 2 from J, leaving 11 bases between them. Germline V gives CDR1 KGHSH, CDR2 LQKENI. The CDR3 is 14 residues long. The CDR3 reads CASSPAGQTYEQYF. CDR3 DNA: TGTGCCAGCTCACCCGCCGGACAAACCTACGAGCAGTACTTC.

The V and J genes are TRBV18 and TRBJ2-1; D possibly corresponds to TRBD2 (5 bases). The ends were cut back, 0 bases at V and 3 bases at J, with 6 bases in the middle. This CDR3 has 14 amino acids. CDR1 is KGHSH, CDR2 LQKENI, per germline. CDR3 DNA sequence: TGTGCCAGCTCACCACCGGACTTCTACAATGAGCAGTTCTTC. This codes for CASSPPDFYNEQFF.

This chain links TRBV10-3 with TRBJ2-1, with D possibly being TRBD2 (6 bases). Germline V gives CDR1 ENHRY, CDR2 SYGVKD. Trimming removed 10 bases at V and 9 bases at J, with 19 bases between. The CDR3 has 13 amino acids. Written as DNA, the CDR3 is TGTGCCACCCACCCTCGAGGGAGGAGTGAGCAGTTCTTC. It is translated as CATHPRGRSEQFF.

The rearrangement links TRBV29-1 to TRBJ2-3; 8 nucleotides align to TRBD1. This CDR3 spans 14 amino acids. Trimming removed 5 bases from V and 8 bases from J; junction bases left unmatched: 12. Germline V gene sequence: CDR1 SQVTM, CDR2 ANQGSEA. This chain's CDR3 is CSVPKQGVSGTQYF. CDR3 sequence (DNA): TGCAGCGTTCCAAAACAGGGGGTTTCTGGTACGCAGTATTTT.

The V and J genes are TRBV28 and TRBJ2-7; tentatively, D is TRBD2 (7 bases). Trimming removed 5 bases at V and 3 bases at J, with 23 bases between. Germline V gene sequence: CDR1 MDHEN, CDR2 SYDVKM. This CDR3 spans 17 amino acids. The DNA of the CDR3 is TGTGCCAGCAGTGTACCCCCAACTAGGGGGAGGGACTACGAGCAGTACTTC. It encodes CASSVPPTRGRDYEQYF.

CDR3 sequence: CASSPTGSLGYEQYF. The DNA of the CDR3 is TGTGCCAGCAGCCCTACAGGGAGCCTCGGCTACGAGCAGTACTTC. The rearrangement links TRBV7-2 to TRBJ2-7; possible D gene TRBD1, 6 bases. Trimming pared 5 bases from V and 3 bases from J, leaving 17 bases between. The CDR3 is 15 amino acids. The germline V gene encodes CDR1 SGHTA and CDR2 FQGNSA.

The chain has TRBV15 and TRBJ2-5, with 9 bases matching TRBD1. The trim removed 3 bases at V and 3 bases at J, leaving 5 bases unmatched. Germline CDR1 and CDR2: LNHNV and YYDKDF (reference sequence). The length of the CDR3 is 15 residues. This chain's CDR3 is CATSSTGTGKETQYF. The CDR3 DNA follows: TGTGCCACCAGCAGCACCGGGACAGGGAAAGAGACCCAGTACTTC. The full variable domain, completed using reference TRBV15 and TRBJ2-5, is DAMVIQNPRYQVTQFGKPVTLSCSQTLNHNVMYWYQQKSSQAPKLLFHYYDKDFNNEADTPDNFQSRRPNTSFCFLDIRSPGLGDTAMYLCATSSTGTGKETQYFGPGTRLLVL.

Written as DNA, the CDR3 is TGCGCCAGCAGCCTTCCAGGGTCAAGCACTGAAGCTTTCTTT. Amino acids: CASSLPGSSTEAFF. This chain uses TRBV5-1 with TRBJ1-1, with D tentatively TRBD1 (5 bases). CDR1 and CDR2 (germline): SGHRS, YFSETQ. V was cut by 4 bases and J by 4 bases, with 14 bases left in between. This CDR3 is 14 amino acids long.

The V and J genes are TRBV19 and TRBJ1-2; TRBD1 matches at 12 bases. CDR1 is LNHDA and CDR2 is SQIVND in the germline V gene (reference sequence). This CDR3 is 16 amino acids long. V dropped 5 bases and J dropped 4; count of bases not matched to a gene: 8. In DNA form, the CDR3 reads TGTGCCAGTAGTGCAGACCGGGACAGGGGGCCCTATGGCTACACCTTC. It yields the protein CASSADRDRGPYGYTF.